This is a list of T cell receptor beta chains from one sample in a study of shared clonotypes between healthy human individuals. Method: immunoSEQ multiplex PCR; TCRdb's copy keeps in-frame clones and lacks some. The sample holds approximately 500,000 clones, about 75% seen once. The sequencing sample was made of PBMCs. These receptor sequences come from a woman aged 40 to 50 in good health. Some clones in this sample may be carry-over from other donors' samples. CDR3s include the opening cysteine and the closing phenylalanine or tryptophan. The D gene is left open where the match is weak. Clone size, where shown, is once, few, many, or a class for clones that have expanded.

>.|TRBV11-3|TRBJ2-2|.|15
CASSLDYRDTGELFF
>.|TRBV30|TRBJ1-1|.|17
CAWTPPGFPLLNTEAFF
>.|TRBV4-1|TRBJ1-6|.|13
CASSQAENSPLHF
>.|TRBV19|TRBJ2-5|TRBD1|16
CASSRTGTGDRETQYF
>.|TRBV7-3|TRBJ2-1|.|14
CASSPPPPKNEQFF
>.|TRBV28|TRBJ2-7|.|13
CASSSGTPGEQYF
>.|TRBV15|TRBJ2-5|.|15
CATSRGQRRPETQYF
>.|TRBV5-6|TRBJ2-7|TRBD1|16
CASSSARTGSSYEQYF
>.|TRBV30|TRBJ1-2|TRBD1|15
CAWSGASGGNYGYTF
>.|TRBV7-2|TRBJ1-5|.|12
CASSFPPRPQHF
>.|TRBV11-3|TRBJ2-3|TRBD1|13
CASSLTGADTQYF
>.|TRBV30|TRBJ1-4|.|13
CAWRGPPNEKLFF
>.|TRBV29-1|TRBJ2-2|TRBD2|15
CSVEEAGGGTGELFF
>.|TRBV25-1|TRBJ2-5|.|14
CASSDQGGGETQYF
>.|TRBV10-2|TRBJ2-3|TRBD2|13
CASVSGSYDTQYF
>.|TRBV4-3|TRBJ1-3|.|16
CASSQDGGSSGNTIYF
>.|TRBV5-1|TRBJ2-3|.|15
CASSLGLGSTDTQYF
>.|TRBV30|TRBJ1-1|.|15
CAWSVGGPTNTEAFF
>.|TRBV4-2|TRBJ2-1|.|12
CASSQPDNEQFF
>.|TRBV2|TRBJ1-4|.|14
CASSTGTRGEKLFF
>once|TRBV27|.|TRBD1|14
CACSRAGQGYEQYF
>.|TRBV10-2|TRBJ2-7|TRBD1|15
CASSESGQGADEQYF
>.|TRBV7-8|TRBJ2-1|TRBD2|14
CASSLAGWGGKQFF
>.|TRBV5-4|TRBJ2-7|TRBD2|15
CASSSRTSGIYEQYF
>.|TRBV19|TRBJ1-5|.|14
CASSIVPGNQPQHF
>.|TRBV7-9|TRBJ1-1|TRBD1|14
CASSLPGTGTEAFF
>.|TRBV29-1|TRBJ2-7|TRBD2|16
CSVEGTSGRASYEQYF
>.|TRBV5-4|TRBJ2-3|.|13
CASSLGPTDTQYF
>.|TRBV5-8|TRBJ2-7|TRBD2|15
CASSFATSRAYEQYF
>.|TRBV18|TRBJ1-1|.|13
CASSPGVNTEAFF
>.|TRBV19|TRBJ1-3|.|14
CASSMGDSGNTIYF
>.|TRBV11-2|TRBJ2-1|.|13
CASGLDSYNEQFF
>.|TRBV5-1|TRBJ2-5|TRBD1|16
CASSLLSSGGAETQYF
>.|TRBV9|TRBJ1-3|.|15
CASSVRGTFGNTIYF
>.|TRBV5-5|TRBJ1-3|TRBD1|16
CASSVLTGVSGNTIYF
>.|TRBV30|TRBJ2-2|.|11
CAWSEQGELFF
>.|TRBV18|TRBJ1-5|TRBD1|16
CASSIAGQAAGQPQHF
>.|TRBV28|TRBJ2-5|.|15
CASSPARDVQETQYF
>.|TRBV6-6|TRBJ2-1|TRBD1|14
CASSPGQGLDEQFF
>.|TRBV4-1|TRBJ1-1|.|15
CASSQAVGMNTEAFF
>.|TRBV7-7|TRBJ2-7|.|13
CASSEGPSYEQYF
>.|TRBV9|TRBJ2-2|.|15
CASSVFWGDTGELFF
>.|TRBV7-3|TRBJ2-1|TRBD2|16
CASSLFAGLARNEQFF
>.|TRBV10-2|TRBJ2-7|TRBD2|14
CATRLAGASYEQYF
>.|TRBV5-1|TRBJ2-2|.|14
CAGRRDSSTGELFF
>.|TRBV29-1|TRBJ1-2|TRBD1|14
CSVGGDRDKYGYTF
>.|TRBV29-1|TRBJ1-1|TRBD1|16
CSVERGTATYNTEAFF
>.|TRBV19|TRBJ1-2|.|16
CASSIRKNGQNYGYTF
>.|TRBV5-1|TRBJ2-5|TRBD2|16
CASSYGLAAGEETQYF